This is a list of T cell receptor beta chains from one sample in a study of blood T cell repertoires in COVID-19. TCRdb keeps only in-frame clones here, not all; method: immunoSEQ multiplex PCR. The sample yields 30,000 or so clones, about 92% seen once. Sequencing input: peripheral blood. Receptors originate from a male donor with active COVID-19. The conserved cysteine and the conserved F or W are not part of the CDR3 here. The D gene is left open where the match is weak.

cdr3_aa: ASSDGTREAF; j_call: TRBJ1-1; d_call: -; v_call: TRBV7-9; cdr3_length: 10
cdr3_aa: ASSLQSSGWDEQF; j_call: TRBJ2-1; d_call: TRBD2; v_call: TRBV5-1; cdr3_length: 13
cdr3_aa: ASSFGTAEKLF; j_call: TRBJ1-4; d_call: TRBD1; v_call: TRBV7-2; cdr3_length: 11
cdr3_aa: ASSSHAGTVTGATYEQY; j_call: TRBJ2-7; d_call: TRBD1; v_call: TRBV4-1; cdr3_length: 17
cdr3_aa: SVATGGEGETQY; j_call: TRBJ2-5; d_call: TRBD1; v_call: TRBV29-1; cdr3_length: 12
cdr3_aa: ASPWTDSYEQY; j_call: TRBJ2-7; d_call: -; v_call: TRBV4-3; cdr3_length: 11
cdr3_aa: ASSENRGFSNQPQH; j_call: TRBJ1-5; d_call: TRBD1; v_call: TRBV18; cdr3_length: 14
cdr3_aa: ASSLGDRVQPQH; j_call: TRBJ1-5; d_call: TRBD1; v_call: TRBV27; cdr3_length: 12
cdr3_aa: ASSITGTGGETQY; j_call: TRBJ2-5; d_call: TRBD1; v_call: TRBV5-1; cdr3_length: 13
cdr3_aa: ASSQGSSGVLSEQF; j_call: TRBJ2-1; d_call: TRBD2; v_call: TRBV3-1/TRBV3-2; cdr3_length: 14
cdr3_aa: ASSPVPDRFETDTQY; j_call: TRBJ2-3; d_call: TRBD1; v_call: TRBV5-1; cdr3_length: 15
cdr3_aa: ASSLAGGHEQY; j_call: TRBJ2-7; d_call: TRBD2; v_call: TRBV5-4; cdr3_length: 11
cdr3_aa: ASSLGDRETDTQY; j_call: TRBJ2-3; d_call: TRBD1; v_call: TRBV11-2; cdr3_length: 13
cdr3_aa: ASSWRTADNQPQH; j_call: TRBJ1-5; d_call: -; v_call: TRBV6-5; cdr3_length: 13
cdr3_aa: ASSLTGGIGELF; j_call: TRBJ2-2; d_call: TRBD1; v_call: TRBV7-8; cdr3_length: 12
cdr3_aa: ASSPTGGRPDTQY; j_call: TRBJ2-3; d_call: TRBD1; v_call: TRBV5-1; cdr3_length: 13
cdr3_aa: SVGGYQKPTNYGYT; j_call: TRBJ1-2; d_call: -; v_call: TRBV29-1; cdr3_length: 14
cdr3_aa: ASSQGISYGYT; j_call: TRBJ1-2; d_call: -; v_call: TRBV14; cdr3_length: 11
cdr3_aa: ASSVMRGRNTGELF; j_call: TRBJ2-2; d_call: TRBD1; v_call: TRBV7-9; cdr3_length: 14
cdr3_aa: ASSDLEGGNQPQH; j_call: TRBJ1-5; d_call: -; v_call: TRBV6-4; cdr3_length: 13
cdr3_aa: ASSQRSGGLNYGYT; j_call: TRBJ1-2; d_call: -; v_call: TRBV14; cdr3_length: 14
cdr3_aa: ASGPQRGELF; j_call: TRBJ2-2; d_call: -; v_call: TRBV9; cdr3_length: 10
cdr3_aa: ASSQDKAGGSYNEQF; j_call: TRBJ2-1; d_call: TRBD2; v_call: TRBV4-3; cdr3_length: 15
cdr3_aa: ASSRDSRYSNQPQH; j_call: TRBJ1-5; d_call: TRBD1; v_call: TRBV6-2/TRBV6-3; cdr3_length: 14
cdr3_aa: ASSSNYRTGDNTGELF; j_call: TRBJ2-2; d_call: TRBD1; v_call: TRBV28; cdr3_length: 16
cdr3_aa: ASSFRTTDGYT; j_call: TRBJ1-2; d_call: -; v_call: TRBV5-6; cdr3_length: 11
cdr3_aa: ASSPEGTTEAF; j_call: TRBJ1-1; d_call: -; v_call: TRBV7-2; cdr3_length: 11
cdr3_aa: ASSQGPGTVYGYT; j_call: TRBJ1-2; d_call: -; v_call: TRBV3-1/TRBV3-2; cdr3_length: 13